Listed here are 26 T cell receptor beta chains from one sample, sequenced in a study of blood T cells in healthy people across ages. Together with a sample-barcoded 5' primer, a J-beta primer mix was included in a second PCR lasting roughly 6 to 12 cycles. One entry per CDR3 protein, called by TCRdb with MiXCR from the 5' RACE reads. The repertoire includes hundreds of thousands of distinct CDR3 sequences, 25% to 35% of them detected once, and less than 20% sits in the top ten. The sample consisted of blood. All receptors derive from a woman of 80 years or more in good health.

In this sample, this clonotype turned up many times. This chain joins TRBV6-2 or TRBV6-3 and TRBJ2-7, with TRBD1 matching over 9 bases. V shed 6 bases, J shed 6 bases, and the junction held 9 bases outside the gene matches. Germline V lookup: CDR1 MNHEY, CDR2 SVGEGT. The CDR3 consists of 14 residues. The CDR3, as DNA: TGTGCCAGCAGACGCCCGGGACAGGGACGCGAGCAGTACTTC. It codes for CASRRPGQGREQYF.

With respect to this clonotype: Mismatch with germline at one junction end may stem from a read error. The chain carries TRBV11-2 and TRBJ2-7; D is ambiguous. Per germline, CDR1 SGHAT and CDR2 FQNNGV. The CDR3 runs 13 residues. The CDR3 sequence is CTSSLGPSYEQYF. The CDR3 bases are TGTACCAGCAGCTTAGGGCCCTCCTACGAGCAGTACTTC.

This chain joins TRBV10-2 and TRBJ2-7, with D possibly TRBD1 on 6 matching bases. The V end was cut by 6 bases, the J end by 2 bases, with 14 bases between. This CDR3 contains 14 residues. Germline V lookup: CDR1 WSHSY, CDR2 SAAADI. CDR3 sequence: CASRPGHQTYEQYF. The CDR3 region has the DNA TGCGCCAGCAGGCCGGGACACCAAACCTACGAGCAGTACTTC.

This clonotype was found a few times. The V and J genes are TRBV7-2 and TRBJ1-2; D might be TRBD1 (5 bases). The V gene's germline CDR1 is SGHTA and CDR2 FQGNSA. The CDR3 consists of 14 residues. V lost 4 bases, J lost 8 bases, and 17 bases lay in between. Here the CDR3 DNA reads TGTGCCAGCAGCTCCTTATGGGGGGGTGAAGGCTACACCTTC. Translating it yields CASSSLWGGEGYTF. The variable domain in full, with the rest retrieved from reference TRBV7-2 and TRBJ1-2, is GAGVSQSPSNKVTEKGKDVELRCDPISGHTALYWYRQSLGQGLEFLIYFQGNSAPDKSGLPSDRFSAERTGGSVSTLTIQRTQQEDSAVYLCASSSLWGGEGYTFGSGTRLTVV.

Points on this clonotype: A much more abundant neighbour one base away suggests this may be a read error. The J gene is TRBJ1-5, the V gene TRBV7-2, with 7 bases fitting TRBD1. This CDR3 is 15 amino acids long. Trimming at V came to 3 bases and at J to 4 bases, leaving 6 bases not matched to a gene. Germline V CDR1 and CDR2: SGHTA, FQGNSA. CDR3 sequence (DNA): TGTGCCAGCAGCTTGGGGACAGAGGAAAATCAGCCCCAGCATTTT. Its protein product is CASSLGTEENQPQHF.

A few counts support this clonotype. This chain joins TRBV30 and TRBJ1-6, with TRBD1 as a possible D gene (6 bases). CDR1 is GTSNPN and CDR2 is SVGIG in the germline V gene (reference sequence). The CDR3 extends over 10 amino acids. The V end lost 8 bases, the J end lost 15 bases, and 14 bases lay between the germline ends. This CDR3 is CATGNTRLHF. The DNA of the CDR3 is TGTGCCACAGGGAACACGCGCCTCCACTTT.

The gene calls are TRBV15 and TRBJ1-1; 7 nucleotides agree with TRBD1. Germline CDR1 is LNHNV and CDR2 is YYDKDF (reference sequence). Unmatched junction bases numbered 3, after V lost 4 bases and J lost 4 bases. The CDR3 spans 13 residues. CDR3 nucleotide sequence: TGTGCCACCAGCATGACAGGGAGCACTGAAGCTTTCTTT. Residues: CATSMTGSTEAFF. Supplemented by reference TRBV15 and TRBJ1-1, the full variable domain reads DAMVIQNPRYQVTQFGKPVTLSCSQTLNHNVMYWYQQKSSQAPKLLFHYYDKDFNNEADTPDNFQSRRPNTSFCFLDIRSPGLGDTAMYLCATSMTGSTEAFFGQGTRLTVV.

This clonotype was seen repeatedly, ten times or more. This sequence joins TRBV28 and TRBJ2-4, with D unclear. CDR1 MDHEN and CDR2 SYDVKM come from the germline V gene. V lost 6 bases and J 4 bases, leaving 13 bases between the germline ends. The CDR3 sequence is 14 residues long. CDR3 sequence reads: CASSTRWGKNIQYF. In nucleotides, the CDR3 is TGTGCCAGCAGCACCCGGTGGGGAAAAAACATTCAGTACTTC.

There are a few counts of this clonotype. The chain couples TRBV30 to TRBJ1-3; TRBD1 might be the D (6 bases). Trimming took 2 bases from V and 4 from J, leaving 12 bases between them. Germline CDR1 reads GTSNPN; CDR2 reads SVGIG (reference sequence). The CDR3 has 14 residues. This CDR3 is CAWSSGARGNTIYF. CDR3 bases: TGTGCCTGGAGTTCGGGGGCACGAGGAAACACCATATATTTT.

This clonotype has ten or more counts. V is TRBV7-2 and J is TRBJ2-7; D is possibly TRBD2 (6 bases). The CDR3 is 15 amino acids. Germline CDR1 SGHTA, CDR2 FQGNSA. Trimming removed 3 bases from V and 4 bases from J, with 16 bases in between. The CDR3 loop is CASSFTSFDVYEQYF. The DNA for the CDR3 is TGTGCCAGCAGCTTTACTAGCTTTGATGTTTACGAGCAGTACTTC.

In the case of this clonotype: This may come from a read error, since a much larger clone is one base off. The chain carries TRBV12-3 or TRBV12-4 and TRBJ1-6, with 7 positions matching TRBD1. CDR3 length equals 13 residues. The CDR3 region has the DNA TGTGCCAGCAGCTCCAGGGGGAATTCACCCCCCCACTTT. Protein: CASSSRGNSPPHF.

This clonotype was seen a handful of times. The chain has TRBV4-3 and TRBJ1-2, with D maybe TRBD1 (5 bases). This CDR3 region has 15 residues. Germline CDR1 and CDR2: LGHNA and YSLEER. V gave up 4 bases and J gave up 4 bases, with 16 bases separating them. The CDR3 sequence: CASSRDRAGSYGYTF. In DNA form, the CDR3 reads TGCGCCAGCAGCCGAGATCGGGCAGGGAGCTATGGCTACACCTTC.

The chain carries TRBV2 and TRBJ2-1, with 8 nucleotides matching TRBD1. The CDR3 sequence is 17 residues long. The V and J ends lost 7 bases and 8 bases, in that order; junction bases with no gene match: 19. Germline-derived CDR1 and CDR2 are SNHLY and FYNNEI. The DNA of the CDR3 is TGTGCCAGCACAGAGACGTCCGGGGGACAGGACGTCCATGAGCAGTTCTTC. It yields the protein CASTETSGGQDVHEQFF.

This chain links TRBV11-1 with TRBJ2-7, with 7 positions matching TRBD2. The germline V gene encodes CDR1 SGHAT and CDR2 FQDESV (reference sequence). This CDR3 spans 18 amino acids. V shed 1 base, J shed 2 bases, and the junction held 14 bases outside the gene matches. The CDR3 reads CASSLGRDGGTSAYEQYF. The DNA for the CDR3 is TGTGCCAGCAGCTTAGGGCGAGATGGGGGAACTAGCGCCTACGAGCAGTACTTC.

This clonotype has ten or more counts. V is TRBV7-9 and J is TRBJ1-2, with a weak D call TRBD1 (6 bases). Germline assignment: CDR1 SEHNR and CDR2 FQNEAQ (reference sequence). V gave up 5 bases and J gave up 0 bases, with 10 bases separating them. The CDR3 has 14 amino acids. For the CDR3, the DNA is TGTGCCAGCAGCCAGGACAGTACTAACTATGGCTACACCTTC. Protein sequence: CASSQDSTNYGYTF.

The rearrangement links TRBV20-1 to TRBJ1-1; 10 bases fit TRBD1. The CDR3 totals 14 residues. Germline CDR1 is DFQATT and CDR2 is SNEGSKA (reference sequence). Trimming removed 2 bases from V and 4 bases from J; junction bases left unmatched: 4. The CDR3: CSARPRDRGTEAFF. In nucleotides, the CDR3 is TGCAGTGCTAGACCCCGGGACAGGGGCACTGAAGCTTTCTTT.

Comments on this clonotype: A much larger clonotype is one base distant, so this may be a read error. This chain links TRBV6-1 with TRBJ1-2, with 8 bases matching TRBD1. Losses at the gene ends were 4 bases for V and 0 bases for J; bases not matched to a gene: 7. Germline V gene sequence: CDR1 MNHNS, CDR2 SASEGT. The CDR3 sequence is 16 residues long. The DNA for the CDR3 is TGTGCCAGCAGTGGCGGTAGGACAGGGACTAACTATGGCTACACCTTC. Amino acid sequence: CASSGGRTGTNYGYTF.

For this clonotype: A much larger clone lies one base from this, so it may be a read error. The chain is built from TRBV7-8 and TRBJ2-5; D remains ambiguous. V lost 1 base, J lost 11 bases, and 14 bases lay in between. The length of the CDR3 is 13 residues. Germline CDR1 and CDR2: SGHVS and FQNEAQ. The CDR3 spells CASSLELAYGQYF. In nucleotides, the CDR3 is TGTGCCAGCAGCTTAGAGCTGGCCTACGGGCAGTACTTC.

The sample holds many counts of this clonotype. V gene TRBV20-1 combines with J gene TRBJ2-3, with D possibly matching TRBD1 (5 bases). With 4 bases removed from V and 3 bases from J, the gap between germline ends came to 11 bases. The CDR3 sequence is 13 residues long. The germline CDR1 and CDR2 sequences are DFQATT and SNEGSKA (reference sequence). The DNA of the CDR3 is TGCAGTGCTATACAGGACCAAACAGATACGCAGTATTTT. This sequence encodes CSAIQDQTDTQYF.

As to this clonotype: With a much larger clone just one base away, this may be a read error. The V gene is TRBV25-1, the J gene TRBJ1-1; weak D call: TRBD1 (5 bases). Per the germline V gene, CDR1 is MGHDK and CDR2 is SYGVNS. The CDR3 consists of 15 residues. The CDR3 DNA reads TGTGCCAGCAGTGAATATAGGGACGGGAACACTGGAGCTTTCTTT. Translating it yields CASSEYRDGNTGAFF.

This clonotype showed up many times. V and J are TRBV6-1 and TRBJ2-4; TRBD1 aligns across 8 bases. Looked up from germline, CDR1 is MNHNS and CDR2 is SASEGT. V dropped 4 bases and J dropped 0; count of bases not matched to a gene: 14. There are 19 residues in the CDR3. The CDR3 loop is CASSVIDRGLSIAKNIQYF. The DNA of the CDR3 is TGTGCCAGCAGTGTCATTGACAGGGGCCTCTCGATAGCCAAAAACATTCAGTACTTC.

This clonotype was detected many times. The chain couples TRBV5-1 to TRBJ2-1; tentative D call: TRBD1 (6 bases). V was clipped by 5 bases and J by 6 bases, with 18 bases between them. The germline V gene encodes CDR1 SGHRS and CDR2 YFSETQ. CDR3 length: 15 amino acids. CDR3 sequence (DNA): TGCGCCAGCAGGTTCGGGACACAGGTGGCCAATGAGCAGTTCTTC. This encodes CASRFGTQVANEQFF.

V gene TRBV9 combines with J gene TRBJ1-5; maybe TRBD1 (5 bases). The CDR3 extends over 13 amino acids. CDR1 is SGDLS and CDR2 is YYNGEE in the germline V gene. V shed 4 bases and J shed 7 bases, with 12 bases lying between them. The CDR3: CASSKGRDQPQHF. CDR3 DNA: TGTGCCAGCAGCAAGGGGAGGGACCAGCCCCAGCATTTT.

This clonotype occurred many times. The V gene is TRBV7-2, the J gene TRBJ2-1; 8 bases are a match to TRBD2. The CDR3 loop spans 16 amino acids. Germline CDR1 is SGHTA and CDR2 is FQGNSA. J was trimmed by 4 bases and V by 5 bases; bases with no gene match: 10. Written as DNA, the CDR3 is TGTGCCAGCAGCCCTCCCGGGACTAGGAAGTACAATGAGCAGTTCTTC. Its protein product is CASSPPGTRKYNEQFF.

This clonotype was recorded a few times. The CDR3 loop reads CAWSERGETQYF. In DNA form, the CDR3 reads TGTGCCTGGAGTGAAAGGGGAGAGACCCAGTACTTC. The rearrangement uses TRBV30 and TRBJ2-5; tentatively, D is TRBD1 (5 bases). Germline values: CDR1 GTSNPN, CDR2 SVGIG (reference sequence). The CDR3 spans 12 residues. V gave up 1 base and J gave up 4 bases, with 7 bases separating them.

J is TRBJ1-1 and V is TRBV6-1; D call uncertain. V lost 7 bases and J lost 0, with 9 bases in between. This CDR3 comprises 13 residues. Germline V lookup: CDR1 MNHNS, CDR2 SASEGT. The CDR3 bases are TGTGCCAGCAAGGCGGTATTGAACACTGAAGCTTTCTTT. It yields the protein CASKAVLNTEAFF.